Ten or more counts support the clone carrying this TCR beta chain. The data belong to a study of blood T cells in healthy people across ages. The authors ran a second PCR of roughly 6 to 11 cycles using a sample-barcoded 5' primer and a J-beta primer mix. TCRdb reprocessed the 5' RACE reads with MiXCR, giving one entry per CDR3 protein. Of approximately 730,000 distinct CDR3 sequences in the sample, roughly 43% are singletons; the top ten hold 20% to 25%. The CDR3 is 14 residues long. The germline gives CDR1 SNHLY, CDR2 FYNNEI. Trimming took 6 bases from V and 8 from J; bases not matched to a gene: 8.

The origin of this receptor is a woman in her sixties or seventies in good health. Sequenced input: blood. V usage is TRBV2 and J usage is TRBJ2-3; 10 bases are a match to TRBD1. The CDR3 reads CASSWTGGAGTQYF. The CDR3 bases are TGTGCCAGCAGCTGGACAGGGGGAGCGGGTACGCAGTATTTT. The whole variable domain, filled in from reference TRBV2 and TRBJ2-3, reads EPEVTQTPSHQVTQMGQEVILRCVPISNHLYFYWYRQILGQKVEFLVSFYNNEISEKSEIFDDQFSVERPDGSNFTLKIRSTKLEDSAMYFCASSWTGGAGTQYFGPGTRLTVL.